This T cell receptor (beta chain) was identified during a study of shared clonotypes between healthy human individuals. Naive CD8 cells were CD45RO-negative, positively selected for CCR7, excluding terminally differentiated effector memory CD45RA+ cells. The data were produced by immunoSEQ multiplex PCR, yet TCRdb's version contains in-frame clones alone and is incomplete. Counted here are about 1,800,000 clones, less than 95% occurring once; the ten biggest clones make up more than 0.9%. Study-wide points: Sampling covered nothing but blood. Tissue TCR repertoires likely differ from those found in blood.

The CDR3 loop spans 15 amino acids. J lost 3 bases, V lost 4 bases, and 6 bases had no gene match. Germline CDR1 reads SGHVS; CDR2 reads FNYEAQ. As concerns this clone: Its antigen remains unidentified.

This sequence originates from a man aged 18 to 30 in good health. The V call is TRBV7-6, the J call TRBJ2-1, with 7 bases matching TRBD2. Sequenced input: naive CD8+ T cells sorted from blood. CDR3 in DNA: TGTGCCAGCAGCTCTTCTAGCGGAGGCTACAATGAGCAGTTCTTC. Translated: CASSSSSGGYNEQFF.